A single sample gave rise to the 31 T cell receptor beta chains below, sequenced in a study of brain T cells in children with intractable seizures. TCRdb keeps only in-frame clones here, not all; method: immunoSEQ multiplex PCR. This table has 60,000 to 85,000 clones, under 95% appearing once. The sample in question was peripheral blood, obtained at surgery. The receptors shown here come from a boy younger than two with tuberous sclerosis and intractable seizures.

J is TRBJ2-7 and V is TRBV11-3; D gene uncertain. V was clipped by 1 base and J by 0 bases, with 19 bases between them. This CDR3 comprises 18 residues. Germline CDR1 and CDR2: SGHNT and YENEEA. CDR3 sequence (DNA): TGTGCCAGCAGCTTAGGGACCTGGTGGGCGGACCGCTCCTACGAGCAGTACTTC. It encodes CASSLGTWWADRSYEQYF.

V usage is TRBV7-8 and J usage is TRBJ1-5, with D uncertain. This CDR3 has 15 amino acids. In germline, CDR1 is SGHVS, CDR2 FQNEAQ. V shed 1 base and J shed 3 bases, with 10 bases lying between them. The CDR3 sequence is CASSLGGRFNQPQHF. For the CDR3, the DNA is TGTGCCAGCAGCTTAGGCGGCAGGTTCAATCAGCCCCAGCATTTT.

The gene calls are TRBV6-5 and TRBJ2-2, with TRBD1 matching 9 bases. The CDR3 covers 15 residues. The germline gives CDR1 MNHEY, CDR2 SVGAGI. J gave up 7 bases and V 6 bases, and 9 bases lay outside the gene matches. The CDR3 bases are TGTGCCAGCAGCCGCAGGACAGGGGTGAGCGGGGAGCTGTTTTTT. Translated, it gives CASSRRTGVSGELFF.

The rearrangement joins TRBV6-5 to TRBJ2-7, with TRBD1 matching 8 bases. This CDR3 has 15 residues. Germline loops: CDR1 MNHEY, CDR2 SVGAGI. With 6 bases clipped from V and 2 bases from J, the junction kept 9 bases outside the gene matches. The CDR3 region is CASRNRDRITYEQYF. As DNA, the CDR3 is TGTGCCAGCAGGAACCGGGACAGGATTACCTACGAGCAGTACTTC.

This CDR3 is CASSLEVPGSDEQYF. The CDR3 DNA is TGCGCCAGCAGCTTGGAGGTTCCAGGCTCTGACGAGCAGTACTTC. V and J are TRBV5-1 and TRBJ2-7; D unresolved. Germline V lookup: CDR1 SGHRS, CDR2 YFSETQ. V lost 0 bases and J lost 5, with 15 bases in between. CDR3 size: 15 residues.

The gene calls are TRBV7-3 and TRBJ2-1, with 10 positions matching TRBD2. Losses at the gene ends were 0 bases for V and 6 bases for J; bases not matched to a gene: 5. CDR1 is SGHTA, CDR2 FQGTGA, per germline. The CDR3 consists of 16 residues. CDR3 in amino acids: CASSLTGLAGVNEQFF. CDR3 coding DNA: TGTGCCAGCAGCTTAACGGGGCTAGCGGGGGTCAATGAGCAGTTCTTC.

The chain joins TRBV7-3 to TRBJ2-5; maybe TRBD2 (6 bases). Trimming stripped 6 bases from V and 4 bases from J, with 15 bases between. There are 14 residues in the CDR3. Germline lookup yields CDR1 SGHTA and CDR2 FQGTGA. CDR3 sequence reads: CASSVGGGTETQYF. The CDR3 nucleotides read TGTGCCAGCAGTGTGGGAGGCGGGACAGAGACCCAGTACTTC.

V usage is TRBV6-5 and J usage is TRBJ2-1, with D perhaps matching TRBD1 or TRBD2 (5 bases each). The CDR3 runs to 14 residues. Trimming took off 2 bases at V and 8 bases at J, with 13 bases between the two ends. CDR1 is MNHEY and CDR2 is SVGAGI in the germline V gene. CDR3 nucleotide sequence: TGTGCCAGCAGTTACCTCCGGGACGTCGATGAGCAGTTCTTC. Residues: CASSYLRDVDEQFF.

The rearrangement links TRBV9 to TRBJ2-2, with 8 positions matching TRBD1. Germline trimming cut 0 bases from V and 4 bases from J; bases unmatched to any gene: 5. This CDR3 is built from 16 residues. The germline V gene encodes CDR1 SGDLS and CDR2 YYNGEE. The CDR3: CASSVVTQGGTGELFF. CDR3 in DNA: TGTGCCAGCAGCGTAGTTACACAGGGGGGCACCGGGGAGCTGTTTTTT.

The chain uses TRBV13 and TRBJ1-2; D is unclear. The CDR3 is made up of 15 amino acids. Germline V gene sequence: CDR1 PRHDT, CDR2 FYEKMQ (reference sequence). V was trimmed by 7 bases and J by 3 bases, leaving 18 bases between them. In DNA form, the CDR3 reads TGTGCCAGCACCCTATCCCGGGGAACCCACTATGGCTACACCTTC. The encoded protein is CASTLSRGTHYGYTF.

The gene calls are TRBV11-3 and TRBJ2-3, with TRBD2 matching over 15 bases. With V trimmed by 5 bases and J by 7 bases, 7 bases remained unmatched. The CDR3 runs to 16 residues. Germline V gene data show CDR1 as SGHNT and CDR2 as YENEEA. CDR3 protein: CASSGPGLAGGYTQYF. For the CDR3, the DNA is TGTGCCAGCAGCGGACCGGGACTAGCGGGAGGATATACGCAGTATTTT.

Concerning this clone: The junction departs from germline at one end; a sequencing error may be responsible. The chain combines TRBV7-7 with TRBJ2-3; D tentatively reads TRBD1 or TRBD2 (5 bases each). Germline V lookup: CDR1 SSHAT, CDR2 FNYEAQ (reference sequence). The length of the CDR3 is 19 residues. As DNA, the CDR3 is TGTGCTAGCAGCTTAGAGGGGCTGGGCCAGAGACCGATCACAGATACGCAGTATTTT. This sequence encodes CASSLEGLGQRPITDTQYF.

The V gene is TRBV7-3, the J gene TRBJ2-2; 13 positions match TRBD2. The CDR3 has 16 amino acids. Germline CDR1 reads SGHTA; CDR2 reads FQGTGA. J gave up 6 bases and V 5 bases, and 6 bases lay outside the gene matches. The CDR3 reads CASSPGLAGVAGELFF. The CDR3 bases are TGTGCCAGCAGCCCAGGACTAGCGGGAGTTGCCGGGGAGCTGTTTTTT.

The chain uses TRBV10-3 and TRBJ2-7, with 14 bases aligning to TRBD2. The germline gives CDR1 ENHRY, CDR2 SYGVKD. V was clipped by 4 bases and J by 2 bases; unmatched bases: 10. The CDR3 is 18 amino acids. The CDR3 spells CAISGSTSGRGGTYEQYF. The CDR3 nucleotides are TGTGCCATCAGTGGTTCGACTAGCGGGAGGGGGGGTACCTACGAGCAGTACTTC.

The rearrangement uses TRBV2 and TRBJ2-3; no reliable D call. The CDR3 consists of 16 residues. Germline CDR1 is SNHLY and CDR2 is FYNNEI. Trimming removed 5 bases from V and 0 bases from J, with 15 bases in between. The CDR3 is CASSLRLDFSTDTQYF. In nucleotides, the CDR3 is TGTGCCAGCAGTTTGAGACTGGATTTTAGCACAGATACGCAGTATTTT.

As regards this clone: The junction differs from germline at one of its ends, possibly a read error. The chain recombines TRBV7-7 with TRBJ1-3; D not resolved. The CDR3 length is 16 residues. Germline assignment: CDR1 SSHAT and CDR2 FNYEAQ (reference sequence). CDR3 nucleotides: TGTGCTAGCAGCTTAGGTGGCCCGGACTCTGGAAACACCATATATTTT. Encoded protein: CASSLGGPDSGNTIYF. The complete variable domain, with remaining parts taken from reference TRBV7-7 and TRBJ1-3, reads GAGVSQSPRYKVTKRGQDVTLRCDPISSHATLYWYQQALGQGPEFLTYFNYEAQPDKSGLPSDRFSAERPEGSISTLTIQRTEQRDSAMYRCASSLGGPDSGNTIYFGEGSWLTVV.

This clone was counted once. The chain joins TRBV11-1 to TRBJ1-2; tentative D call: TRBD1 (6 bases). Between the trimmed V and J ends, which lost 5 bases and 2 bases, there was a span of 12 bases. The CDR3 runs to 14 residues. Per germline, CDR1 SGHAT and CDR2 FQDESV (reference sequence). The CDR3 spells CASSMGGMNYGYTF. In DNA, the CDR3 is TGTGCCAGCAGCATGGGGGGCATGAACTATGGCTACACCTTC.

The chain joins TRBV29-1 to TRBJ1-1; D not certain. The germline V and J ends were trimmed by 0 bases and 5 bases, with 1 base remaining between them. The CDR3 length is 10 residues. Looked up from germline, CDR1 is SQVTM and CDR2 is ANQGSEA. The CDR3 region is CSVEDTEAFF. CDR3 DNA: TGCAGCGTTGAAGATACTGAAGCTTTCTTT.

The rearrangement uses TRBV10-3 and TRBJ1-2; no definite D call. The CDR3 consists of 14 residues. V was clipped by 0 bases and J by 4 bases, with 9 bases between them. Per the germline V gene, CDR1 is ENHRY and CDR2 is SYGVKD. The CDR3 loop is CAISESGFGYGYTF. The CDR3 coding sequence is TGTGCCATCAGTGAGTCAGGGTTCGGCTATGGCTACACCTTC.

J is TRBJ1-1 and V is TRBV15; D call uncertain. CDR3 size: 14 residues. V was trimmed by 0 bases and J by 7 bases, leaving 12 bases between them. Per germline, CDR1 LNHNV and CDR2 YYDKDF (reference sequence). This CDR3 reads CATSRDPGAIEAFF. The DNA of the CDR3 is TGTGCCACCAGCAGAGATCCGGGAGCAATTGAAGCTTTCTTT.

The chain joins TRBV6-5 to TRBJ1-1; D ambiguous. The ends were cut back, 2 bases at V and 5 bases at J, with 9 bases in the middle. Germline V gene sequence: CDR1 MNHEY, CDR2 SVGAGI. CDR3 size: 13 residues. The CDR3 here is CASSYIGRTEAFF. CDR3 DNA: TGTGCCAGCAGTTACATAGGGAGGACTGAAGCTTTCTTT.

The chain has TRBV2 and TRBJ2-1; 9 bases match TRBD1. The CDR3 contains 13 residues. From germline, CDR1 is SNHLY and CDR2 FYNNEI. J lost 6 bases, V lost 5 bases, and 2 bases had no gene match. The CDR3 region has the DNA TGTGCCAGCAGTTACAGGGGGCTCAATGAGCAGTTCTTC. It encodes CASSYRGLNEQFF.

CDR3 region: CASSYQGGSGNTIYF. The CDR3 nucleotides read TGTGCCAGCAGCTATCAGGGGGGCTCTGGAAACACCATATATTTT. The chain joins TRBV7-2 to TRBJ1-3; TRBD1 agrees at 7 bases. Germline loops: CDR1 SGHTA, CDR2 FQGNSA. V dropped 4 bases and J dropped 0; count of bases not matched to a gene: 3. This CDR3 is 15 amino acids long. The full variable domain, rest sourced from reference TRBV7-2 and TRBJ1-3, is GAGVSQSPSNKVTEKGKDVELRCDPISGHTALYWYRQSLGQGLEFLIYFQGNSAPDKSGLPSDRFSAERTGGSVSTLTIQRTQQEDSAVYLCASSYQGGSGNTIYFGEGSWLTVV.

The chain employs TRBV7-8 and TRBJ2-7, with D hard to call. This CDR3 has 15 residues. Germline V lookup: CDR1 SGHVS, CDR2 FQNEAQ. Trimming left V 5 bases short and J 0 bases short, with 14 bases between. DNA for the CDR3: TGTGCCAGCAGCCCGCGAGTAGCTGGCTCCTACGAGCAGTACTTC. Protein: CASSPRVAGSYEQYF. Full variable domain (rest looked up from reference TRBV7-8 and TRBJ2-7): GAGVSQSPRYKVAKRGQDVALRCDPISGHVSLFWYQQALGQGPEFLTYFQNEAQLDKSGLPSDRFFAERPEGSVSTLKIQRTQQEDSAVYLCASSPRVAGSYEQYFGPGTRLTVT.

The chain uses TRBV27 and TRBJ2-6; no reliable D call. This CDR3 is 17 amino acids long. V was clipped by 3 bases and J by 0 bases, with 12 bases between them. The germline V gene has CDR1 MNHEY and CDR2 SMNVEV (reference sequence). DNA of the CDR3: TGTGCCAGCAGTTTGACGAAGGGATTCTCTGGGGCCAACGTCCTGACTTTC. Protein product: CASSLTKGFSGANVLTF.

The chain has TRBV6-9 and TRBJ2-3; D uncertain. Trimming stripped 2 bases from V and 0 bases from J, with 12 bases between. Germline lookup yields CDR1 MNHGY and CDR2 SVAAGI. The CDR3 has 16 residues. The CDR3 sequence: CASSYPTLGSTDTQYF. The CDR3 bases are TGTGCCAGCAGTTATCCGACCTTAGGGAGCACAGATACGCAGTATTTT.

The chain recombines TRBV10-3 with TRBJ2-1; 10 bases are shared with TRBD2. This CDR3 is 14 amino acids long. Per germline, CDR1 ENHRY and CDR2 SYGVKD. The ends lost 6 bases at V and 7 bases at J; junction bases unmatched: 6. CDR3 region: CAISIAGGENEQFF. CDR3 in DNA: TGTGCCATCAGCATAGCGGGAGGAGAGAATGAGCAGTTCTTC.

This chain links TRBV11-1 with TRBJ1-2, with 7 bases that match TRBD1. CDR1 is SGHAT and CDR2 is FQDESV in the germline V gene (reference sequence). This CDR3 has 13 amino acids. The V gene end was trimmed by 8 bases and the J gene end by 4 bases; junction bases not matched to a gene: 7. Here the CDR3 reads CASASAGGYGYTF. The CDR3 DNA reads TGTGCCAGCGCTTCGGCAGGGGGCTATGGCTACACCTTC.

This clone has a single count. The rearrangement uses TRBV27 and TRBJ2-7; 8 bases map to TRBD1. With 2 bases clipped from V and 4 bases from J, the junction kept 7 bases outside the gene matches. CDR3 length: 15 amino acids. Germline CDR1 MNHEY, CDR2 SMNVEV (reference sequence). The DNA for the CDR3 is TGTGCCAGCAGTTTAAAGTGGACAGGGCGGTACGAGCAGTACTTC. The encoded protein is CASSLKWTGRYEQYF.

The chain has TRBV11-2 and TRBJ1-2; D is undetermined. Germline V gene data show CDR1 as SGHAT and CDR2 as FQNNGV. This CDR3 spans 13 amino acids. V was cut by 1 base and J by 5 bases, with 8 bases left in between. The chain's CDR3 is CASSLGVGYGYTF. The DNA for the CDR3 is TGTGCCAGCAGCTTAGGGGTGGGGTATGGCTACACCTTC.

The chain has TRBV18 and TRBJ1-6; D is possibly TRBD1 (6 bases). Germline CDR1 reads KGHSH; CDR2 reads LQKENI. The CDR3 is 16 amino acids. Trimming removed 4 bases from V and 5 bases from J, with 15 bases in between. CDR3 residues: CASSLTRGANNSPLHF. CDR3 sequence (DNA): TGTGCCAGCTCACTAACGCGGGGGGCGAATAATTCACCCCTCCACTTT.